The 24 T cell receptor beta chains reported below all come from one sample, sequenced in a study of blood T cell repertoires in COVID-19. Profiling relied on immunoSEQ multiplex PCR, and the TCRdb table lists in-frame clones only, not all of them. The table includes fewer than 140,000 clones, 71% detected once. Sequenced sample: peripheral blood. All receptors come from a human donor with acute or convalescent COVID-19. The donor label of this sample is uncertain.

The genes are TRBV6-1 and TRBJ1-5; maybe TRBD1 (6 bases). There are 17 residues in the CDR3. Deletions cut 0 bases from V and 2 bases from J, with 14 bases between. The V gene's germline CDR1 is MNHNS and CDR2 SASEGT. CDR3: CASSEAGARSGNQPQHF. In nucleotides, the CDR3 is TGTGCCAGCAGTGAAGCGGGGGCGCGGAGTGGCAATCAGCCCCAGCATTTT.

This clone was recorded a few times. CDR3 nucleotides: TGCGCCAGCAGGTCCCAGGGAAACTATGGCTACACCTTC. It specifies CASRSQGNYGYTF. The V gene is TRBV5-1, the J gene TRBJ1-2, with a possible D match to TRBD1 (5 bases). Trimming removed 5 bases at V and 2 bases at J, with 10 bases between. Germline V gene lookup returns CDR1 SGHRS and CDR2 YFSETQ. This CDR3 is 13 amino acids long.

V and J are TRBV7-8 and TRBJ1-5; D is ambiguous. Germline V gene lookup returns CDR1 SGHVS and CDR2 FQNEAQ. The CDR3 sequence is 14 residues long. Trimming took off 5 bases at V and 6 bases at J, with 14 bases between the two ends. Here the CDR3 DNA reads TGTGCCAGCAGCCAAACGGAGGAGGGTCAGCCCCAGCATTTT. Its translation: CASSQTEEGQPQHF.

J is TRBJ2-5 and V is TRBV4-1; 11 nucleotides agree with TRBD2. The CDR3 length is 15 residues. Germline V gene lookup returns CDR1 MGHRA and CDR2 YSYEKL. V lost 1 base and J lost 4; bases outside the gene matches: 2. CDR3: CASSQVGLAGETQYF. CDR3 in DNA: TGCGCCAGCAGCCAAGTTGGACTAGCGGGAGAGACCCAGTACTTC.

The chain has TRBV27 and TRBJ1-4; 8 bases map to TRBD1. J gave up 10 bases and V 5 bases, and 9 bases lay outside the gene matches. The length of the CDR3 is 14 residues. CDR1 is MNHEY and CDR2 is SMNVEV in the germline V gene (reference sequence). CDR3: CASSLWTGHGKLFF. In DNA, the CDR3 is TGTGCCAGCAGTCTCTGGACAGGGCATGGAAAACTGTTTTTT.

This clone was picked up one time. This chain uses TRBV30 with TRBJ2-3; unclear D gene. Deletions cut 1 base from V and 6 bases from J, with 5 bases between. The CDR3 runs 11 residues. Germline assignment: CDR1 GTSNPN and CDR2 SVGIG (reference sequence). The CDR3, as DNA: TGTGCCTGGAGTGGGCGGGATACGCAGTATTTT. Translated: CAWSGRDTQYF.

The V gene is TRBV30, the J gene TRBJ1-1; a possible D gene is TRBD1 (6 bases). V was shortened by 8 bases and J by 7 bases, with 26 bases between the two germline ends. CDR3 length: 15 residues. From germline, CDR1 is GTSNPN and CDR2 SVGIG (reference sequence). This CDR3 is CAGKLTGSMRGEAFF. The CDR3, as DNA: TGTGCCGGGAAATTAACAGGGTCGATGAGGGGTGAAGCTTTCTTT.

The gene calls are TRBV28 and TRBJ2-1; 10 positions match TRBD1. Losses at the gene ends were 4 bases for V and 5 bases for J; bases not matched to a gene: 8. The V gene's germline CDR1 is MDHEN and CDR2 SYDVKM. This CDR3 spans 16 amino acids. CDR3 sequence (DNA): TGTGCCAGCAGTTCGAGCCGGGACAGGGGAGACAATGAGCAGTTCTTC. Protein product: CASSSSRDRGDNEQFF. The variable domain in full, completed from reference TRBV28 and TRBJ2-1, reads DVKVTQSSRYLVKRTGEKVFLECVQDMDHENMFWYRQDPGLGLRLIYFSYDVKMKEKGDIPEGYSVSREKKERFSLILESASTNQTSMYLCASSSSRDRGDNEQFFGPGTRLTVL.

This sequence joins TRBV5-1 and TRBJ2-7, with unresolved D. This CDR3 has 14 residues. Trimming took off 8 bases at V and 1 base at J, with 16 bases between the two ends. CDR1 SGHRS and CDR2 YFSETQ come from the germline V gene. CDR3 amino acids: CARFDGEVSYEQYV. DNA of the CDR3: TGCGCCAGATTCGATGGAGAGGTTTCCTACGAGCAGTACGTC.

The chain combines TRBV7-8 with TRBJ2-6; 11 bases match TRBD1. The length of the CDR3 is 20 residues. The V gene end was trimmed by 5 bases and the J gene end by 2 bases; junction bases not matched to a gene: 14. Germline V gene sequence: CDR1 SGHVS, CDR2 FQNEAQ. This CDR3 is CASSPQKRTGGLAGANVLTF. CDR3 sequence (DNA): TGTGCCAGCAGCCCCCAGAAGAGGACAGGGGGCTTAGCTGGGGCCAACGTCCTGACTTTC.

V is TRBV12-5 and J is TRBJ1-1, with unresolved D. Germline-derived CDR1 and CDR2 are LGHNT and FRNRAP. The ends were cut back, 0 bases at V and 1 base at J, with 18 bases in the middle. The CDR3 is made up of 18 amino acids. DNA for the CDR3: TGTGCTAGTGGTTTGGTACTGTTAGGGAGGGAGAAGAACACTGAAGCTTTCTTT. This codes for CASGLVLLGREKNTEAFF.

The CDR3 DNA sequence: TGTGCCAGTAGTATAGGGTGGGGGGGTAGCTCCTACAATGAGCAGTTCTTC. Translation gives CASSIGWGGSSYNEQFF. The genes are TRBV19 and TRBJ2-1, with 7 bases matching TRBD2. Germline lookup yields CDR1 LNHDA and CDR2 SQIVND (reference sequence). V gave up 1 base and J gave up 0 bases; unmatched junction bases: 6. The CDR3 has 17 amino acids.

This clone was counted ten times or more. Other DNA sequences in this sample translate to the same CDR3. The chain joins TRBV29-1 to TRBJ1-1, with 11 bases that match TRBD1. V was pared by 3 bases and J by 11 bases, with 8 bases of the junction left unmatched. Germline V CDR1 and CDR2: SQVTM, ANQGSEA. The CDR3 runs 13 residues. The CDR3 bases are TGCAGCGTTGAGGCAACCGGGACAGGGGGTGCTTTCTTT. Translated: CSVEATGTGGAFF.

This sequence joins TRBV28 and TRBJ2-3; the match to TRBD2 covers 10 bases. The V and J ends lost 5 bases and 4 bases, in that order; junction bases with no gene match: 9. Per germline, CDR1 MDHEN and CDR2 SYDVKM. The CDR3 has 16 residues. The CDR3: CASSPQLAGDADTQYF. In DNA, the CDR3 is TGTGCCAGCAGTCCACAGCTAGCGGGGGACGCAGATACGCAGTATTTT.

The rearrangement joins TRBV27 to TRBJ1-1; 7 bases map to TRBD1. The ends lost 5 bases at V and 10 bases at J; junction bases unmatched: 7. CDR3 length: 12 residues. From germline, CDR1 is MNHEY and CDR2 SMNVEV (reference sequence). The CDR3 loop is CASSGGRGRAFF. CDR3 sequence (DNA): TGTGCCAGCAGTGGGGGAAGGGGGCGAGCTTTCTTT.

The table lists this clone with a count of one. The chain recombines TRBV5-1 with TRBJ2-3; 7 bases line up with TRBD2. The V and J ends lost 5 bases and 3 bases, in that order; junction bases with no gene match: 9. This CDR3 contains 15 residues. Germline V gene data show CDR1 as SGHRS and CDR2 as YFSETQ. The CDR3 protein is CASRWGGVQTDTQYF. In DNA form, the CDR3 reads TGCGCCAGCAGATGGGGGGGAGTCCAGACAGATACGCAGTATTTT.

This clone was found a few times. V usage is TRBV19 and J usage is TRBJ1-5, with 8 bases that match TRBD1. Germline CDR1 LNHDA, CDR2 SQIVND (reference sequence). The J segment lost 3 bases and the V segment lost 2 bases, leaving 3 bases of the junction unmatched. This CDR3 has 15 amino acids. In DNA, the CDR3 is TGTGCCAGTAGTATACAGGGGGCCGACAATCAGCCCCAGCATTTT. Translating it yields CASSIQGADNQPQHF.

The V call is TRBV5-1, the J call TRBJ2-1, with 14 bases aligning to TRBD2. Germline values: CDR1 SGHRS, CDR2 YFSETQ. V dropped 8 bases and J dropped 5; count of bases not matched to a gene: 6. The CDR3 totals 15 residues. The CDR3 sequence: CASATSGGVNNEQFF. The CDR3 bases are TGCGCCAGTGCGACTAGCGGGGGGGTTAACAATGAGCAGTTCTTC.

The V gene is TRBV6-5, the J gene TRBJ1-6; D possibly corresponds to TRBD1 (5 bases). Germline-derived CDR1 and CDR2 are MNHEY and SVGAGI. This CDR3 has 14 amino acids. V dropped 10 bases and J dropped 10 bases, with 20 bases sitting between them. The CDR3 reads CATGRDSGGSPLHF. Here the CDR3 DNA reads TGTGCCACCGGGAGGGACTCGGGAGGATCACCCCTCCACTTT.

This clone appeared once. The V call is TRBV7-9, the J call TRBJ1-4, with a tentative D call TRBD1 (5 bases). V was clipped by 3 bases and J by 5 bases, with 13 bases between them. The CDR3 covers 15 residues. Germline lookup yields CDR1 SEHNR and CDR2 FQNEAQ (reference sequence). The CDR3: CASSFAGRGNEKLFF. The CDR3 DNA reads TGTGCCAGCAGCTTCGCGGGGAGGGGAAATGAAAAACTGTTTTTT.

V is TRBV28 and J is TRBJ2-3; the match to TRBD2 covers 7 bases. This CDR3 comprises 15 residues. J lost 1 base, V lost 7 bases, and 8 bases had no gene match. Germline V gives CDR1 MDHEN, CDR2 SYDVKM. The CDR3 region is CASTSPREGTDTQYF. In DNA form, the CDR3 reads TGTGCCAGCACTTCCCCTCGGGAGGGCACAGATACGCAGTATTTT.

The chain links TRBV6-5 to TRBJ1-1, with D unclear. Germline V gene lookup returns CDR1 MNHEY and CDR2 SVGAGI. The CDR3 consists of 14 residues. Trimming cost V 6 bases and J 0 bases, with 11 bases left between them. The CDR3 DNA is TGTGCCAGCAGCGGGAGGACCATGAACACTGAAGCTTTCTTT. Its protein is CASSGRTMNTEAFF.

The chain recombines TRBV5-8 with TRBJ2-3; 7 bases line up with TRBD1. This CDR3 has 17 residues. Germline CDR1 reads SGHTS; CDR2 reads YDEGEE. With V trimmed by 0 bases and J by 3 bases, 10 bases remained unmatched. In DNA form, the CDR3 reads TGTGCCAGCAGCTTGGGGGAAAGACAGGGTTATACAGATACGCAGTATTTT. Protein sequence: CASSLGERQGYTDTQYF.

The rearrangement joins TRBV28 to TRBJ1-6; TRBD1 is a possible D gene (6 bases). Per germline, CDR1 MDHEN and CDR2 SYDVKM. CDR3 size: 15 residues. V lost 5 bases, J lost 6 bases, and 14 bases lay in between. The CDR3 DNA sequence: TGTGCCAGCAGTCCTCTAAGGGGGGGTAATTCACCCCTCCACTTT. Its translation: CASSPLRGGNSPLHF.